Below, one TCR beta chain is given with its context. Its antigen is unknown. One end of the junction varies from germline; a read error may be responsible. Amplification used 60 Vbeta primers and 13 Jbeta primers. Authors' data handling: An analysis performed later counted 81 million or so unique TCR beta chains (around 9.9 million of them shared). Assay: immunoSEQ multiplex PCR; the TCRdb copy retains only in-frame clones and omits some. The V and J calls and clone size are taken from that table; D and trimming were inferred from the DNA. This sample has tens of thousands of clones, with more than 60% found just once. Germline CDR1 reads SGHTA; CDR2 reads FQGNSA. The CDR3 has 12 residues. This sample stems from a study of cytomegalovirus exposure and HLA in healthy donors. Findings of the study overall: Reports indicate that TCR beta sequences accurately predicted the HLA-A and HLA-B alleles of most subjects. Immune exposure data for these donors was limited to CMV serostatus. Listed as cytomegalovirus-associated were over 150 TCR beta chains.

Material: PBMCs. This TCR came from a young man in good health and CMV-seronegative. The genes are TRBV7-2 and TRBJ1-1, with D uncertain. The CDR3 DNA reads as TGTGCCAGCAGCCCGGGTCGACCTGAGGCTTTCTTT. This encodes CASSPGRPEAFF. The full variable domain, completed using reference TRBV7-2 and TRBJ1-1, is GAGVSQSPSNKVTEKGKDVELRCDPISGHTALYWYRQSLGQGLEFLIYFQGNSAPDKSGLPSDRFSAERTGGSVSTLTIQRTQQEDSAVYLCASSPGRPEAFFGQGTRLTVV.